Only one count was recorded for the clone carrying this TCR beta chain. What it binds is unknown. The table came from immunoSEQ multiplex PCR; TCRdb's copy has only in-frame clones and leaves some out. The sample carries roughly 130,000 clones, about 91% recorded once. This entry comes from a study of T cell responses to AZD1222 COVID-19 vaccine. The germline V and J ends were trimmed by 6 bases and 0 bases, with 16 bases remaining between them. Germline values: CDR1 SGHRS, CDR2 YFSETQ. The CDR3 runs 17 residues. The study's findings and limits: Females made up more of the donors, who were largely white British, and clonal diversity may have come out too low. Spike-wide coverage was observed for vaccine-associated CD4 TCRs, with dominant responses at 160-218 and 743-854. Among spike-specific TCRs, nearly half reportedly target unmutated variant regions. Spike-specific TCR breadth rose after two AZD1222 doses, and depth rose as well.

The source material was peripheral blood, sampled on day 0 of AZD1222 vaccination. The receptor comes from an adult in good health. The chain is built from TRBV5-1 and TRBJ2-6; tentatively, D is TRBD2 (5 bases). This chain's CDR3 is CASTPAGSSSGANVLTF. DNA of the CDR3: TGCGCCAGCACTCCCGCGGGCTCAAGCTCTGGGGCCAACGTCCTGACTTTC.